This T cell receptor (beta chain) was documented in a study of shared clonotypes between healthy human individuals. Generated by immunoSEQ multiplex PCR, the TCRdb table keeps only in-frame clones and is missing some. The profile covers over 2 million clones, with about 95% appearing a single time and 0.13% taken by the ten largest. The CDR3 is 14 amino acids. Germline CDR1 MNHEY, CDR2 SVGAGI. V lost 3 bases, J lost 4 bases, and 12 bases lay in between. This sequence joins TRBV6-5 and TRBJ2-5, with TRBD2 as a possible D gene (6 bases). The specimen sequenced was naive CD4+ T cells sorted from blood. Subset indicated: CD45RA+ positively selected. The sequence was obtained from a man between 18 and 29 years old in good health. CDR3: CASSYVGGPETQYF. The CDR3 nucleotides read TGTGCCAGCAGTTATGTGGGGGGACCAGAGACCCAGTACTTC.